A selection of T cell receptor beta chains follows, all from one sample in a study of CD8+ T cells in alopecia areata. Libraries were prepared by immunoSEQ multiplex PCR; TCRdb keeps only in-frame clonotypes and omits some of them. Of 100,000 to 150,000 clones listed, about 49% were seen once; the top ten hold roughly 20%. The sequences come from CD8+ T cells sorted from blood, collected at week 0. Receptors originate from a human donor with alopecia areata. Each CDR3 is given with its conserved first and last residue. The order of the fields is D gene, J gene, clone size, V gene, CDR3 DNA, CDR3 protein. The D gene is left open where the match is weak. Clone size, where shown, is once, few, many, or a class for clones that have expanded.

d_call: .
j_call: TRBJ2-7
clone_size: few
v_call: TRBV10-3
cdr3_nt: TGTGCCATCAGTGATCCTCCGGGGACCGGTCACGAGCAGTACTTC
cdr3_aa: CAISDPPGTGHEQYF

d_call: .
j_call: TRBJ1-5
clone_size: few
v_call: TRBV9
cdr3_nt: TGTGCCAGCAGCGCCGATGATAGCAATCAGCCCCAGCATTTT
cdr3_aa: CASSADDSNQPQHF

d_call: .
j_call: TRBJ2-5
clone_size: few
v_call: TRBV30
cdr3_nt: TGTGCCTGCAACGTTAACGAACTCGGGGGGCCTTCCCAAGAGACCCAGTACTTC
cdr3_aa: CACNVNELGGPSQETQYF

d_call: .
j_call: TRBJ2-4
clone_size: .
v_call: TRBV4-1
cdr3_nt: TGCGCCAGCAGCCAAGATCCTCCCGACTCTGAAAACATTCAGTACTTC
cdr3_aa: CASSQDPPDSENIQYF

d_call: .
j_call: TRBJ1-2
clone_size: .
v_call: TRBV30
cdr3_nt: TGTGCCTGGGGCTACAGTGACTATAGTTATGGCTACACCTTC
cdr3_aa: CAWGYSDYSYGYTF

d_call: .
j_call: TRBJ2-2
clone_size: few
v_call: TRBV6-5
cdr3_nt: TGTGCCAGCAGTTACTTGGCTACAGGGCCCGGGGAGCTGTTTTTT
cdr3_aa: CASSYLATGPGELFF

d_call: .
j_call: TRBJ1-2
clone_size: .
v_call: TRBV29-1
cdr3_nt: TGCAGCGTTGACCGGAGAAGGGGCTACACCTTC
cdr3_aa: CSVDRRRGYTF

d_call: .
j_call: TRBJ1-1
clone_size: .
v_call: TRBV4-1
cdr3_nt: TGCGCCAGCAGCCAAGAACGGGTAGGGGGTCCAGCTTTCTTT
cdr3_aa: CASSQERVGGPAFF

d_call: .
j_call: TRBJ2-4
clone_size: .
v_call: TRBV7-2
cdr3_nt: TGTGCCAGCAGCACGTCTACAGGGAGGGCCAAAAACATTCAGTACTTC
cdr3_aa: CASSTSTGRAKNIQYF

d_call: .
j_call: TRBJ2-1
clone_size: .
v_call: TRBV29-1
cdr3_nt: TGCAGCGTCGCGAACAATGAGCAGTTCTTC
cdr3_aa: CSVANNEQFF

d_call: .
j_call: TRBJ2-5
clone_size: .
v_call: TRBV5-6
cdr3_nt: TGTGCCAGCAGCTTGGCCATGGCGGGGTCTATTGAGACCCAGTACTTC
cdr3_aa: CASSLAMAGSIETQYF

d_call: .
j_call: TRBJ2-7
clone_size: .
v_call: TRBV30
cdr3_nt: TGTGCCTGGACTGACACGGGGCGATACGAGCAGTACTTC
cdr3_aa: CAWTDTGRYEQYF

d_call: .
j_call: TRBJ1-1
clone_size: .
v_call: TRBV29-1
cdr3_nt: TGCAGCGTTGACCCCGACGGGAACACTGAAGCTTTCTTT
cdr3_aa: CSVDPDGNTEAFF

d_call: .
j_call: TRBJ1-5
clone_size: .
v_call: TRBV5-6
cdr3_nt: TGTGCCAGCAGCTTAGGGAATCAGCCCCAGCATTTT
cdr3_aa: CASSLGNQPQHF

d_call: .
j_call: TRBJ1-4
clone_size: .
v_call: TRBV27
cdr3_nt: TGTGCCAGCAGGACGACAAAGGATAATGAAAAACTGTTTTTT
cdr3_aa: CASRTTKDNEKLFF

d_call: TRBD2
j_call: TRBJ2-1
clone_size: .
v_call: TRBV11-2
cdr3_nt: TGTGCCAGCAGCTTAGTTCGGGGGGTCGATGAGCAGTTCTTC
cdr3_aa: CASSLVRGVDEQFF

d_call: TRBD2
j_call: TRBJ2-7
clone_size: .
v_call: TRBV30
cdr3_nt: TGTGCCTGGGGCGGGAGCTCCTACGAGCAGTACTTC
cdr3_aa: CAWGGSSYEQYF

d_call: .
j_call: TRBJ2-5
clone_size: .
v_call: TRBV13
cdr3_nt: TGTGCCAGCGCCATAGAGGGGGGGGCTCACCGTACCCAAGAGACCCAGTACTTC
cdr3_aa: CASAIEGGAHRTQETQYF

d_call: .
j_call: TRBJ2-6
clone_size: .
v_call: TRBV10-3
cdr3_nt: TGTGCCAGCAGTGAAGATCCCTCTGGGGCCAACGTCCTGACTTTC
cdr3_aa: CASSEDPSGANVLTF

d_call: .
j_call: TRBJ1-1
clone_size: .
v_call: TRBV29-1
cdr3_nt: TGCAGCGTTGACAGGAACACTGAAGCTTTCTTT
cdr3_aa: CSVDRNTEAFF

d_call: .
j_call: TRBJ1-6
clone_size: .
v_call: TRBV5-6
cdr3_nt: TGTGCCAGCAGCTTGGGGGGGCGATGGGGTAATTCACCCCTCCACTTT
cdr3_aa: CASSLGGRWGNSPLHF

d_call: .
j_call: TRBJ2-7
clone_size: .
v_call: TRBV25-1
cdr3_nt: TGTGCCAGCAGTGAATATCTTGAGCAGTACTTC
cdr3_aa: CASSEYLEQYF

d_call: .
j_call: TRBJ1-2
clone_size: few
v_call: TRBV6-5
cdr3_nt: TGTGCCAGCAGTTACTCGAACTATGGCTACACCTTC
cdr3_aa: CASSYSNYGYTF

d_call: .
j_call: TRBJ2-7
clone_size: .
v_call: TRBV29-1
cdr3_nt: TGCAGCGTTGAAGATCTTGATGCCCCCTACGAGCAGTACTTC
cdr3_aa: CSVEDLDAPYEQYF

d_call: .
j_call: TRBJ2-5
clone_size: few
v_call: TRBV6-6
cdr3_nt: TGTGCCAGCAGTTACTCGACGGGGGGCGCAGAGACCCAGTACTTC
cdr3_aa: CASSYSTGGAETQYF

d_call: .
j_call: TRBJ2-7
clone_size: many
v_call: TRBV7-9
cdr3_nt: TGTGCCAGCAGCTTCGAGGGTTGGGGCGAGCAGTACTTC
cdr3_aa: CASSFEGWGEQYF

d_call: .
j_call: TRBJ1-2
clone_size: .
v_call: TRBV9
cdr3_nt: TGTGCCAGCAGCGCCCAACGGGGTGGCTACACCTTC
cdr3_aa: CASSAQRGGYTF

d_call: .
j_call: TRBJ1-1
clone_size: .
v_call: TRBV13
cdr3_nt: TGTGCCAGCAGCTTATGGAACACTGAAGCTTTCTTT
cdr3_aa: CASSLWNTEAFF

d_call: .
j_call: TRBJ1-1
clone_size: once
v_call: TRBV7-8
cdr3_nt: TGTGCCAGCAGCTTAGCGCCCAACGCGGTGAGGGGCTCGAACACTGAAGCTTTCTTT
cdr3_aa: CASSLAPNAVRGSNTEAFF

d_call: .
j_call: TRBJ1-5
clone_size: few
v_call: TRBV9
cdr3_nt: TGTGCCAGCAGCGTAGAAGGGGATTGGAATCAGCCCCAGCATTTT
cdr3_aa: CASSVEGDWNQPQHF

d_call: TRBD1
j_call: TRBJ1-2
clone_size: few
v_call: TRBV19
cdr3_nt: TGTGCCAGTAGTATAGATAGGGACAGCTGGAACTATGGCTACACCTTC
cdr3_aa: CASSIDRDSWNYGYTF

d_call: .
j_call: TRBJ2-7
clone_size: .
v_call: TRBV27
cdr3_nt: TGTGCCAGCAGTTCGGGGGCGTACGCGCAGTACTTC
cdr3_aa: CASSSGAYAQYF

d_call: TRBD1
j_call: TRBJ1-5
clone_size: .
v_call: TRBV13
cdr3_nt: TGTGCCAGCAGCTTAGGACAGGGGATCGGCAATCAGCCCCAGCATTTT
cdr3_aa: CASSLGQGIGNQPQHF

d_call: .
j_call: TRBJ2-5
clone_size: .
v_call: TRBV5-1
cdr3_nt: TGCGCCAGCAGCTTGGAGCAGGAGACCCAGTACTTC
cdr3_aa: CASSLEQETQYF

d_call: .
j_call: TRBJ2-1
clone_size: few
v_call: TRBV29-1
cdr3_nt: TGCAGCGTTGGGCCAAGGAGGGACAATGAGCAGTTCTTC
cdr3_aa: CSVGPRRDNEQFF

d_call: .
j_call: TRBJ2-3
clone_size: .
v_call: TRBV2
cdr3_nt: TGTGCCAGCAGTGATGGGGTCAGTCGAGACACAGATACGCAGTATTTT
cdr3_aa: CASSDGVSRDTDTQYF

d_call: .
j_call: TRBJ2-7
clone_size: .
v_call: TRBV5-6
cdr3_nt: TGTGCCAGCAGCGAAGGAGGCGACGAGCAGTACTTC
cdr3_aa: CASSEGGDEQYF

d_call: TRBD1
j_call: TRBJ1-1
clone_size: .
v_call: TRBV4-1
cdr3_nt: TGCGCCAGCAGCGACAGGGGAACTGAAGCTTTCTTT
cdr3_aa: CASSDRGTEAFF

d_call: TRBD1
j_call: TRBJ2-7
clone_size: .
v_call: TRBV6-5
cdr3_nt: TGTGCCAGCAGTGAAGGGGACAGGTCCGAGCAGTACTTC
cdr3_aa: CASSEGDRSEQYF

d_call: TRBD1
j_call: TRBJ1-5
clone_size: .
v_call: TRBV7-8
cdr3_nt: TGTGCCAGCAGCCTATGGACAGGGGAGAATCAGCCCCAGCATTTT
cdr3_aa: CASSLWTGENQPQHF

d_call: .
j_call: TRBJ2-3
clone_size: few
v_call: TRBV18
cdr3_nt: TGTGCCAGCTCACCCCCGGGGGTAGATACGCAGTATTTT
cdr3_aa: CASSPPGVDTQYF

d_call: .
j_call: TRBJ1-1
clone_size: few
v_call: TRBV27
cdr3_nt: TGTGCCAGCGGTTACAGGGTGGGCACTGAAGCTTTCTTT
cdr3_aa: CASGYRVGTEAFF

d_call: TRBD1
j_call: TRBJ2-7
clone_size: once
v_call: TRBV23-1
cdr3_nt: TGCGCCAGCAGGAAACCGGGACAGGTGAAACCTAGAGACCTCTACGAGCAGTACTTC
cdr3_aa: CASRKPGQVKPRDLYEQYF

d_call: TRBD1
j_call: TRBJ2-4
clone_size: .
v_call: TRBV2
cdr3_nt: TGTGCCAGCATGAGGGGACAGGACGACATTCAGTACTTC
cdr3_aa: CASMRGQDDIQYF

d_call: TRBD1
j_call: TRBJ1-1
clone_size: .
v_call: TRBV4-1
cdr3_nt: TGCGCCAGCAGCCAAGACGCGGGGGGGACAGGACAAGCTTTCTTT
cdr3_aa: CASSQDAGGTGQAFF

d_call: .
j_call: TRBJ2-5
clone_size: few
v_call: TRBV2
cdr3_nt: TGTGCCAGCAGTGGCTGGACCCAGTACTTC
cdr3_aa: CASSGWTQYF